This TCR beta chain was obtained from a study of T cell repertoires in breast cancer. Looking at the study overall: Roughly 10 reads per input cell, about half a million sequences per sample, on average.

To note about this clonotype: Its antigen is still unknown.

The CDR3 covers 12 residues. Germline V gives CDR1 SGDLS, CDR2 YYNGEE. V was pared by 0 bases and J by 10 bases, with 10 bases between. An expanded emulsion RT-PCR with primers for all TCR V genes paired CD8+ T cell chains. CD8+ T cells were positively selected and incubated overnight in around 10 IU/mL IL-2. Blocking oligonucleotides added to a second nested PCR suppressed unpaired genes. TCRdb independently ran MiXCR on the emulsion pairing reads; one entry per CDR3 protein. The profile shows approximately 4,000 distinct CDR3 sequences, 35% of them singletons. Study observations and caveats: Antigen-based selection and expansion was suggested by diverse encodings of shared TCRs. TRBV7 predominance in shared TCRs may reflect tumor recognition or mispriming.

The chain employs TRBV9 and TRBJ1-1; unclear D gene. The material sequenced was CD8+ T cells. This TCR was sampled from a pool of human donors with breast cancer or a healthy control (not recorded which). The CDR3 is CASSVDGEAAFF. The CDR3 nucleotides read TGTGCCAGCAGCGTAGATGGGGAAGCAGCTTTCTTT. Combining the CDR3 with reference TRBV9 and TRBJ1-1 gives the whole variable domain DSGVTQTPKHLITATGQRVTLRCSPRSGDLSVYWYQQSLDQGLQFLIQYYNGEERAKGNILERFSAQQFPDLHSELNLSSLELGDSALYFCASSVDGEAAFFGQGTRLTVV.